The rows below give T cell receptor beta chains drawn from one sample of a study of T cell responses to AZD1222 COVID-19 vaccine. Some clones are missing from TCRdb's copy, which holds only in-frame ones; the method was immunoSEQ multiplex PCR. Seen here are 85,000 to 95,000 clones, 85% to 90% observed once, and the top ten hold roughly 9.1%. This material consisted of peripheral blood, taken on day 0 of AZD1222 vaccination. These receptors were collected from an adult in good health. Both conserved end residues are part of each CDR3. The D gene is left open where the match is weak. Not every row has a clone size; where given, it reads once, few, many or a size class.

cdr3_nt | cdr3_aa | d_call | clone_size | j_call | v_call
TGTGCCAGCAGCTTGGGGAATCCAGGGGGCGCTGAAGCTTTCTTT | CASSLGNPGGAEAFF | TRBD1 | once | TRBJ1-1 | TRBV7-2
TGTGCCAACACCTCCCTAAATGAAAAACTGTTTTTT | CANTSLNEKLFF | - | - | TRBJ1-4 | TRBV27
TGTGCCAGCAGCCCGACTAGCGGGGGGGCTGGTACGCAGTATTTT | CASSPTSGGAGTQYF | TRBD2 | once | TRBJ2-3 | TRBV6-2/TRBV6-3
TGTGCCAGCAGCCCGAGACAGGGTAGTGGCCAGCCCCAGCATTTT | CASSPRQGSGQPQHF | TRBD1 | - | TRBJ1-5 | TRBV5-6
TGTGCCAGCAGCCGGGACATCGGAAACACCATATATTTT | CASSRDIGNTIYF | - | once | TRBJ1-3 | TRBV3-1/TRBV3-2
TGCACCGGGGGGGTTAGCACCGGGGAGCTGTTTTTT | CTGGVSTGELFF | TRBD2 | - | TRBJ2-2 | TRBV29-1
TGTGCCAGCAGCGGGGACGACTTCAGACCCCTCCACTTT | CASSGDDFRPLHF | - | - | TRBJ1-6 | TRBV14
TGTGCCAGCAGCGCGGACCCGTCCCCGTTAAACATTCAGTACTTC | CASSADPSPLNIQYF | - | few | TRBJ2-4 | TRBV7-9
TGTGCCAGCAGCTGGAAGCCCGGGACAGGCTTGGAAGCTTTCTTT | CASSWKPGTGLEAFF | TRBD1 | once | TRBJ1-1 | TRBV11-1
TGTGCCAGCAGCCAAGAATATCACAGGGCGAACACTGAAGCTTTCTTT | CASSQEYHRANTEAFF | - | - | TRBJ1-1 | TRBV3-1/TRBV3-2
TGCGCCAGCAGCCCGTCAGGGGGCGTTCTTCAGCCCCAGCATTTT | CASSPSGGVLQPQHF | TRBD1 | once | TRBJ1-5 | TRBV5-1
TGTGCCAGCTCACAACAGGGGTCAGATACGCAGTATTTT | CASSQQGSDTQYF | TRBD1 | once | TRBJ2-3 | TRBV18
TGTGCCAGCATCGACAAGTCGAACACTGAAGCTTTCTTT | CASIDKSNTEAFF | - | - | TRBJ1-1 | TRBV5-4
TGTGCCAGTAGCCCTGTTATAGGCGGAAACTATGGCTACACCTTC | CASSPVIGGNYGYTF | - | - | TRBJ1-2 | TRBV19
TGTGCCAGCAGCTTAACCACTGGGGGGAACACTGAAGCTTTCTTT | CASSLTTGGNTEAFF | - | - | TRBJ1-1 | TRBV7-3
TGTGCCAGCAGCGAGGGGACAGGTTTAAGCAATCAGCCCCAGCATTTT | CASSEGTGLSNQPQHF | TRBD1 | - | TRBJ1-5 | TRBV9
TGTGCCAGCAGCCCCCAGCCGGACAGGGATATCCACGAGCAGTACTTC | CASSPQPDRDIHEQYF | TRBD1 | - | TRBJ2-7 | TRBV9
TGTGCCAGCAGTGAAATTCCGGGGGTCGATGAGCAGTTCTTC | CASSEIPGVDEQFF | - | - | TRBJ2-1 | TRBV6-1
TGTGCCAGTACGGGACAGCTCCATAGCAATCAGCCCCAGCATTTT | CASTGQLHSNQPQHF | TRBD1 | - | TRBJ1-5 | TRBV19
TGCGCCAGCAGCCAAGATCTTTGGTCAGGGGACTCACCCCTCCACTTT | CASSQDLWSGDSPLHF | - | few | TRBJ1-6 | TRBV4-3
TGTGCCAGCAGCCCAGAAGGGACAAATTCACCCCTCCACTTT | CASSPEGTNSPLHF | - | - | TRBJ1-6 | TRBV11-2
TGTGCCAGCTGGAGGGAGCGATTGAACACTGAAGCTTTCTTT | CASWRERLNTEAFF | - | - | TRBJ1-1 | TRBV6-5
TGCGCCAGCAGCCAAGGTTCGGTAATTCGAGGGGGATCTGAAGCTTTCTTT | CASSQGSVIRGGSEAFF | - | - | TRBJ1-1 | TRBV4-3
TGTGCCAGCAGCGCCGGGACTAGCGGTGTCGGGGAGCTGTTTTTT | CASSAGTSGVGELFF | TRBD2 | - | TRBJ2-2 | TRBV9
TGTGCCAGCAGCTCACCACGGGGGACCGCCTACAATGAGCAGTTCTTC | CASSSPRGTAYNEQFF | - | - | TRBJ2-1 | TRBV7-2
TGTGCCAGTAGTATTGGGACGGGGAACACCGGGGAGCTGTTTTTT | CASSIGTGNTGELFF | - | - | TRBJ2-2 | TRBV19
TGTGCCAGCAGCTTGAGGCTCAGGGGGCATGAAAAACTGTTTTTT | CASSLRLRGHEKLFF | TRBD1 | - | TRBJ1-4 | TRBV7-6
TGCAGCGCCCAGGACGGAAACTATGGCTACACCTTC | CSAQDGNYGYTF | - | few | TRBJ1-2 | TRBV29-1
TGTGCCAGTAGTAGGGGGGGAAACTCCTACGAGCAGTACTTC | CASSRGGNSYEQYF | TRBD2 | - | TRBJ2-7 | TRBV19
TGTGCCAGCAGCTCCAGTAGGCCCCTCCACTTT | CASSSSRPLHF | - | - | TRBJ1-6 | TRBV7-2
TGTGCCAGCAGCAGCCAAGGGACTAAAAGAGAGACCCAGTACTTC | CASSSQGTKRETQYF | TRBD2 | - | TRBJ2-5 | TRBV3-1/TRBV3-2
TGTGCCAGCAGCCAATTCATTGGGACAGGGAACAATCAGCCCCAGCATTTT | CASSQFIGTGNNQPQHF | TRBD1 | - | TRBJ1-5 | TRBV16
TGTGCCAGCAGCCAGACTAGCGGGGGGATTGGTGAGCAGTACTTC | CASSQTSGGIGEQYF | TRBD2 | - | TRBJ2-7 | TRBV6-4
TGTGCCAGCAGCCAATCAAAGACTTTGGGAGGGTTCGCTGGCTACACCTTC | CASSQSKTLGGFAGYTF | - | - | TRBJ1-2 | TRBV16
TGTGCCAGCAGTGACCTAGCGGGGGCCGCCCCCAATGAGCAGTTCTTC | CASSDLAGAAPNEQFF | TRBD2 | - | TRBJ2-1 | TRBV6-1
TGTGCCAGCTCACCAAACCCCACTACAAACACTGAAGCTTTCTTT | CASSPNPTTNTEAFF | - | - | TRBJ1-1 | TRBV18
TGCAGCGTCCAGCACAGAGGGACCCAAATACCAGAGACCCAGTACTTC | CSVQHRGTQIPETQYF | - | - | TRBJ2-5 | TRBV29-1
TGTGCCAGCAGCAGGTGGGGGGTTGACACCGGGGAGCTGTTTTTT | CASSRWGVDTGELFF | - | - | TRBJ2-2 | TRBV3-1/TRBV3-2
TGTGCCAGCAGCGTAACAGGTCCAGATACGCAGTATTTT | CASSVTGPDTQYF | - | - | TRBJ2-3 | TRBV9
TGCGCCAGCAGCCAAGGGGTAAGGAACATTCAGTACTTC | CASSQGVRNIQYF | - | - | TRBJ2-4 | TRBV4-3
TGTGCCAGCAGCCCAACCGGGACAAACAATCAGCCCCAGCATTTT | CASSPTGTNNQPQHF | - | - | TRBJ1-5 | TRBV7-2
TGTGCCAGTAACCAGGGGTGGGGAAACACTGAAGCTTTCTTT | CASNQGWGNTEAFF | - | - | TRBJ1-1 | TRBV19
TGTGCCCAATCCCCGGGGGGCTACAATGAGCAGTTCTTC | CAQSPGGYNEQFF | TRBD2 | - | TRBJ2-1 | TRBV30
TGTGCCAGCTCACCACCGGGGGGCCACGAGCAGTACTTC | CASSPPGGHEQYF | - | - | TRBJ2-7 | TRBV18
TGTGCCAGCGGGACATCGAACACCGGGGAGCTGTTTTTT | CASGTSNTGELFF | - | once | TRBJ2-2 | TRBV5-8
TGTGCCAGCAGCTCGACAGGGATATGGGACACTGAAGCTTTCTTT | CASSSTGIWDTEAFF | TRBD1 | - | TRBJ1-1 | TRBV5-6